This TCR beta chain was identified during a study of cytomegalovirus exposure and HLA in healthy donors (dated by TCRdb to 2016 to 2017). A note on the overall study: An earlier analysis of about 530 of the donors reported around 280 Gb of sequence data and 95 million to 130 million unique TCR beta sequences obtained from about 179 million T cells. About 5 DR-DQ haplotypes were handled as single units for association and clustering, since linkage in the cohort was strong. The study aimed to test whether signatures of past pathogen exposure could be identified by cataloging public T cell receptors. The genetic ancestry cluster associated with self-reported Caucasian donors included about 81% of the roughly 380 genotyped donors. In an earlier analysis of roughly 540 of the donors, high-throughput TCR beta sequencing was used to judge whether each TCR beta V gene segment behaved as functional or pseudogenic. Across approximately 400 genotyped donors of the cohort, an average of roughly 250,000 unique TCR beta nucleotide sequences per donor were sequenced, and 15% to 20% of those sequences were non-productive. Donor age, sex, ethnicity and CMV serostatus were compiled together with the repertoire data. Genome-wide SNP genotypes for about 60% of the roughly 700 donors were used in a later genetic analysis, which treated that subset as a discovery cohort. Roughly 290 gigabases of sequencing data and around 90 million unique TCR sequences made up an early release that covered over 550 HLA-typed donors. Every discovery cohort repertoire had been produced on one sequencing platform. A later analysis re-examined previously published TCR beta repertoires from roughly 650 donors and added high-resolution HLA genotyping to investigate patterns of TCR occurrence. In the later analysis, no new phenotypic data were used to find candidate immune exposures; instead, reliance was placed on TCR beta sequences and their occurrence across donors. In addition to the first cohort of approximately 650 subjects, a separate validation cohort of about 120 different subjects was used. To predict cytomegalovirus infection status, the study combined high-throughput TCR immunosequencing, statistical association of individual TCRs with disease status, and machine learning. The number of typed donors differed by locus: about 629-640 for A, B, C, DRB1 and DQB1; some 500 for DQA1; 600 to 610 for DPA1; and around 450 for DPB1. The study used immunosequencing to profile the T cell repertoires of several hundred subjects and linked those repertoires to cytomegalovirus serostatus. HLA typing included class I and class II loci at four-digit resolution. On the study overall, not on this receptor specifically: A later genetic analysis reported fewer N-insertions in productive TCRs among donors in an Asian-associated ancestry cluster than the approximately 700-donor mean. It was suggested by the authors that the approach could potentially be generalized to other disease states and immunological phenotypes. In vitro tests confirmed that a few of the cytomegalovirus-associated TCR beta chains recognize cytomegalovirus antigens. A later analysis associated 15,000 to 20,000 TCR beta sequences with specific HLA alleles at a false discovery rate of 0.05. A further reported finding was that TCR beta sequences accurately predicted the HLA-A and HLA-B alleles for most subjects in the first cohort. Only TCR beta chains were sequenced in this cohort, and the absence of alpha or paired-chain data limited detectable features. The presence/absence analyses assumed that sequencing depth was roughly uniform across donors, and that assumption may not be true. Broadly in line with IMGT annotations, most TCR beta V segments showed up in productive rearrangements about 87% or about 30% of the time in an earlier analysis of several hundred of the donors. A later analysis found that HLA-associated TCR beta chains were more clonally expanded and had lower generation probabilities than equally common non-associated chains. For the cohort, immune exposure information was limited to CMV serostatus. The earlier analysis of some 540 of the donors excluded about 16 rarely observed V segments, including chromosome 9 orphons, because counts were too low. A total of fewer than 200 TCR beta chains were listed by the study as associated with cytomegalovirus. According to a later analysis, most CMV-associated TCR beta chains appeared to be HLA-restricted, and the HLA associations seemed to be driven largely by CMV exposure. In a later analysis, TCR association rates were found to vary across HLA loci, with the most associated TCRs seen for DRB1 alleles and the fewest for HLA-C alleles. When HLA alleles, especially DR and DQ, strongly co-occurred, TCR associations were difficult to assign to individual alleles. Some IMGT-functional V segments, including TRBV6-2 and TRBV6-3, could not be distinguished by the 87-base-pair reads and were therefore excluded. Cytomegalovirus status was reported to be diagnosed by the classifier with high specificity and sensitivity in both the original and validation cohorts. Most TCR sequences were seen in very few donors, while some public TCRs were found in many individuals. A cluster of highly shared sequence variants was judged likely to represent a technical artifact of the sequencing pipeline. Because some donors lacked HLA typing at each locus, the association tests relied only on the typed subset. A later genetic analysis associated a missense DCLRE1C variant with V-gene and J-gene trimming of TCR beta chains, and an independent cohort replicated the association. Correlated functional status among segregating V segments might reflect linkage disequilibrium, but an unknown experimental factor could not be ruled out. A later analysis reported that several top co-occurrence clusters appeared linked to parvovirus B19, influenza, CMV and Epstein-Barr virus.

A few counts support this clone. Its antigen is currently not known. Per-base quality was not reported, and no clone a single base away is much larger than it. CDR3 length: 19 amino acids, cysteine to phenylalanine. Solely the CDR3 DNA is kept, with 57 bases framed from the first base. Trimming takes 0 bases off V and 4 bases off J; junction bases not matched to a gene: 10. The germline V gene (reference sequence) supplies CDR1 SEHNR and CDR2 FQNEAQ. Libraries were built with the immunoSEQ multiplex PCR assay. For the multiplex PCR, a mixture combining 60 forward primers for TCR Vbeta segments and 13 reverse primers for TCR Jbeta segments was used. The CDR3 region of rearranged TCR beta genes was amplified from genomic DNA with a multiplex PCR assay. Amplified TCR beta libraries were sequenced as 87-base-pair reads on the Illumina HiSeq System. For the original study's pipeline: In a later analysis, roughly 80 million unique TCR beta chains were counted across the approximately 640 repertoires, and around 10 million of these chains were shared by at least two donors. Raw reads were error-corrected and collapsed into unique sequences with a nearest-neighbor algorithm that merged closely related sequences to remove PCR and sequencing errors. V, D and J gene segments were assigned by aligning CDR3 sequences to IMGT reference sequences. Each retained sequence needed at least a six-nucleotide match to both a V gene segment and a J gene segment. A rearrangement was called productive if the CDR3 had no stop codons and remained in frame with V and J, and every other rearrangement was called non-productive. CDR3 was defined by IMGT convention, running from the second conserved V-encoded cysteine to the conserved J-encoded phenylalanine. The earlier analysis of about 640 of the donors excluded any sequence lacking an unambiguous match to a single V gene segment. An earlier analysis of some 610 of the donors called V segments functional above 56.7% productive rearrangements and segregating when the between-donor standard deviation exceeded 5%. A statistical classification framework was built for diagnosing cytomegalovirus status from the catalog of TCR beta chain sequences. V and J gene assignment, in a later analysis, came from comparing TCR nucleotide sequences with IMGT/GENE-DB human TR gene sequences. The TCRdist pipeline was used in a later analysis to assign CDR3 sequences and most-parsimonious VDJ recombination scenarios. In a later analysis, each TCR beta chain was defined by its CDR3 amino acid sequence together with its V-gene family, and reads without a unique V-gene family were excluded. A later analysis removed 550 to 650 highly shared, low-generation-probability nucleotide sequences to deal with suspected cross-contamination and a sequencing artifact. For each public chain, a later analysis derived a clonal expansion index from normalized ranks of inferred template counts within each repertoire. In a later analysis, generation probabilities were computed using a VDJ recombination model fitted to out-of-frame rearrangements, and the results were checked against IGoR. In a later analysis, hypergeometric tests were used to score TCR-TCR, TCR-HLA and TCR-CMV co-occurrence, with a repertoire-size bias correction applied to TCR pairs. To estimate false discovery rates, a later analysis permuted the HLA or CMV assignments 20 times. In a later analysis, co-occurring TCRs were grouped using DBSCAN, with TCRdist sequence similarity added in when clustering inside HLA-allele-positive subsets. Repertoires with fewer than 30,000 or more than 120,000 public chains, plus five repertoires with anomalous nucleotide sharing, were excluded from co-occurrence clustering. TCRdb carries this immuneACCESS record with in-frame sequences only. Its versions omit some clonotypes, under half of them owing to an unresolved V gene in the studies checked, with the rest unexplained. The DNA was the basis for D and trimming; V, J and clone size are from that table. The sample contains around 220,000 clones, roughly 85% of them found a single time. In total, the top ten clones hold 1.5% to 2% of the sample.

In total, 500 to 700 healthy bone marrow donors made up the cohort. At the time of sampling, every cohort member was nominally healthy, though immune exposures that went unrecorded were likely present. The donor was CMV seronegative and belonged to the group of 320 or so seronegative cohort members. A peripheral blood sample was provided by each donor, and peripheral blood mononuclear cells were used for TCR beta sequencing. Genomic DNA was extracted from the blood cell samples with the Qiagen DNeasy Blood Extraction Kit. Here the chain combines TRBV7-9 and TRBJ2-3, and 13 bases in between align with TRBD2. The sequenced sample consisted of PBMCs. The receptor comes from a man between 18 and 35 years old in good health and CMV-seronegative. Read as DNA, the sequence is TGTGCCAGCAGCTTAGCCGGACTAGCGGGAGAGACGTTCCCAGATACGCAGTATTTT. This codes for CASSLAGLAGETFPDTQYF.